Listed here is a single TCR beta chain. Its antigen is unknown. cDNA was made from 500 ng RNA using alpha and beta constant primers. Using multiplexing indices, alpha and beta chain libraries were generated apart by chain-specific third strand synthesis. TCRdb re-analysed the 5' RACE reads in MiXCR, keeping a single row per CDR3 protein. The sample shows 9,500 to 11,000 distinct CDR3 sequences, roughly 4.8% of them seen only once. This entry is derived from a study of HIV-infected patients and healthy controls. Study-level findings and limits: Healthy control repertoires had roughly threefold more distinct CDR3s than untreated HIV+ repertoires, and higher Shannon diversity. With just sixteen HIV-infected individuals processed, the findings' generality was considered strongly limited.

The CDR3 has 16 residues. Germline V CDR1 and CDR2: MNHEY, SVGAGI. V dropped 6 bases and J dropped 1 base, with 16 bases sitting between them. No cell fractionation was done, so the repertoire covers all unsorted peripheral blood T cells. J is TRBJ2-1 and V is TRBV6-5, with D hard to call. The sequenced sample was blood, obtained before antiretroviral therapy. This clonotype originated in an adult with HIV infection. The chain's CDR3 is CASSSKDPHSYNEQFF. The DNA for the CDR3 is TGTGCCAGCAGCTCAAAAGACCCTCATTCCTACAATGAGCAGTTCTTC.